The 10 T cell receptor beta chains below were found in one sample sequenced in a study of cytomegalovirus exposure and HLA in healthy donors. PCR amplification relied on 60 Vbeta primers (plus 13 Jbeta primers). The protocol was immunoSEQ multiplex PCR, while the TCRdb copy is restricted to in-frame clones and leaves out a portion. The sample contains about 130,000 clones, roughly four fifths of which appear only once. Material: PBMCs. The receptors were sampled from a man aged 25 to 45 in good health and CMV-seronegative.

V and J are TRBV5-1 and TRBJ2-6, with a possible D match to TRBD1 (5 bases). Germline CDR1 reads SGHRS; CDR2 reads YFSETQ. Trimming left V 0 bases short and J 4 bases short, with 8 bases between. There are 15 residues in the CDR3. CDR3 protein: CASSLEGSGANVLTF. CDR3 nucleotides: TGCGCCAGCAGCTTGGAGGGGTCGGGGGCCAACGTCCTGACTTTC.

The chain uses TRBV6-5 and TRBJ2-7; unclear D gene. The CDR3 is 13 residues long. The germline CDR1 and CDR2 sequences are MNHEY and SVGAGI. V was shortened by 4 bases and J by 4 bases, with 11 bases between the two germline ends. The CDR3 protein is CASSLETAYEQYF. Written as DNA, the CDR3 is TGTGCCAGCAGTTTAGAAACCGCTTACGAGCAGTACTTC.

Concerning this clone: Germline and junction disagree at one end, which may indicate a read error. The chain joins TRBV9 to TRBJ1-2, with 7 nucleotides matching TRBD1. Looked up from germline, CDR1 is SGDLS and CDR2 is YYNGEE. CDR3 size: 13 residues. The CDR3 region is CASSYKTGTAALF. In DNA form, the CDR3 reads TGTGCCAGCAGCTATAAAACCGGGACAGCGGCCCTCTTC.

This clone was counted a few times. The rearrangement links TRBV30 to TRBJ2-7; perhaps TRBD1 as D (5 bases). This CDR3 region has 13 residues. Deletions cut 5 bases from V and 3 bases from J, with 14 bases between. Per germline, CDR1 GTSNPN and CDR2 SVGIG (reference sequence). This CDR3 is CAWLKPDNYEQYF. The CDR3 coding sequence is TGTGCCTGGCTAAAACCGGACAACTACGAGCAGTACTTC.

The chain carries TRBV28 and TRBJ1-3; D uncertain. V was clipped by 4 bases and J by 0 bases, with 7 bases between them. The CDR3 consists of 14 residues. Germline loops: CDR1 MDHEN, CDR2 SYDVKM. The CDR3 here is CASSSSGSGNTIYF. As DNA, the CDR3 is TGTGCCAGCAGTTCCTCAGGCTCTGGAAACACCATATATTTT.

The CDR3 protein is CSARDYETQYF. In DNA form, the CDR3 reads TGCAGTGCTAGAGATTATGAGACCCAGTACTTC. The chain uses TRBV20-1 and TRBJ2-5, with no clear D. Germline assignment: CDR1 DFQATT and CDR2 SNEGSKA (reference sequence). V was clipped by 0 bases and J by 5 bases, with 4 bases between them. CDR3 length: 11 amino acids.

The J gene is TRBJ1-5, the V gene TRBV18; no clear D gene. The CDR3 consists of 14 residues. Germline V lookup: CDR1 KGHSH, CDR2 LQKENI. V gave up 4 bases and J gave up 0 bases, with 7 bases separating them. The CDR3 DNA follows: TGTGCCAGCTCACTCGAGAGTAGCAATCAGCCCCAGCATTTT. Its translation: CASSLESSNQPQHF.

This clone has a handful of counts. V gene TRBV6-4 combines with J gene TRBJ2-3; 11 nucleotides align to TRBD2. V shed 3 bases, J shed 8 bases, and the junction held 7 bases outside the gene matches. The CDR3 extends over 15 amino acids. Germline-derived CDR1 and CDR2 are MRHNA and SNTAGT. The CDR3 nucleotides are TGTGCCAGCAGTGAAACTAGCGGGGGAGCGGGTACGCAGTATTTT. Translating gives CASSETSGGAGTQYF.

The rearrangement joins TRBV28 to TRBJ2-7; 9 bases fit TRBD1. Germline V lookup: CDR1 MDHEN, CDR2 SYDVKM. The CDR3 has 15 amino acids. V shed 3 bases and J 3 bases; nucleotides not matched to a gene: 6. CDR3 in DNA: TGTGCCAGCAGTTTTCCGGGGACAGGGAACTACGAGCAGTACTTC. As protein: CASSFPGTGNYEQYF.

The gene calls are TRBV10-3 and TRBJ2-7, with a tentative D call TRBD1 (7 bases). Trimming left V 6 bases short and J 5 bases short, with 17 bases between. In germline, CDR1 is ENHRY, CDR2 SYGVKD. This CDR3 is built from 14 residues. DNA of the CDR3: TGTGCCATCAGGGTGACAGGGAGGTTCGACGAGCAGTACTTC. This encodes CAIRVTGRFDEQYF.